The 22 T cell receptor beta chains reported below all come from one sample, sequenced in a study of blood T cell repertoires in COVID-19. Sequencing used immunoSEQ multiplex PCR; TCRdb keeps in-frame clones, though not all of them. Found here are hundreds of thousands of clones, roughly 85% of them singletons; the top ten hold under 2%. The material sequenced was PBMCs or T cells enriched from blood (not recorded which). The receptors here all came from a woman aged 30 to 39 who had been exposed to COVID-19.

The chain couples TRBV10-3 to TRBJ2-7; 8 nucleotides align to TRBD1. CDR1 is ENHRY and CDR2 is SYGVKD in the germline V gene. This CDR3 is 14 amino acids long. The V and J ends lost 6 bases and 5 bases, in that order; junction bases with no gene match: 9. CDR3 loop: CAIRPGTGTDEQYF. CDR3 bases: TGTGCCATCAGACCGGGGACAGGTACGGACGAGCAGTACTTC.

This chain connects TRBV13 to TRBJ1-2; 7 bases line up with TRBD1. The CDR3 consists of 15 residues. Trimming removed 5 bases from V and 7 bases from J; junction bases left unmatched: 13. Germline V gives CDR1 PRHDT, CDR2 FYEKMQ (reference sequence). The CDR3: CASSENVRGSGGYTF. The CDR3 DNA is TGTGCCAGCAGCGAAAATGTCAGGGGGTCGGGTGGCTACACCTTC.

This chain links TRBV18 with TRBJ2-3; tentatively, D is TRBD2 (5 bases). Between the trimmed V and J ends, which lost 1 base and 2 bases, there was a span of 16 bases. CDR3 length: 17 residues. The germline V gene encodes CDR1 KGHSH and CDR2 LQKENI. CDR3 sequence (DNA): TGTGCCAGCTCACCACGCCCTCGGACTGTAAACACAGATACGCAGTATTTT. Residues: CASSPRPRTVNTDTQYF.

The chain's CDR3 is CASRETGGGQPQHF. DNA for the CDR3: TGTGCCAGCAGAGAAACAGGGGGCGGTCAGCCCCAGCATTTT. V is TRBV2 and J is TRBJ1-5; 9 nucleotides line up with TRBD1. Germline V gives CDR1 SNHLY, CDR2 FYNNEI. V lost 6 bases to trimming and J lost 6 bases; unmatched junction nucleotides: 6. The CDR3 runs 14 residues. Complete variable domain (other parts from reference TRBV2 and TRBJ1-5): EPEVTQTPSHQVTQMGQEVILRCVPISNHLYFYWYRQILGQKVEFLVSFYNNEISEKSEIFDDQFSVERPDGSNFTLKIRSTKLEDSAMYFCASRETGGGQPQHFGDGTRLSIL.

The chain uses TRBV24-1 and TRBJ1-4; TRBD1 aligns across 7 bases. The J segment lost 8 bases and the V segment lost 2 bases, leaving 13 bases of the junction unmatched. The V gene's germline CDR1 is KGHDR and CDR2 SFDVKD. CDR3 length: 17 amino acids. This chain's CDR3 is CATSDSSVTGVQEKLFF. The CDR3 region has the DNA TGTGCCACCAGTGATTCTTCGGTTACAGGGGTTCAAGAAAAACTGTTTTTT.

The chain recombines TRBV9 with TRBJ2-7; perhaps TRBD2 as D (6 bases). Deletions cut 4 bases from V and 3 bases from J, with 11 bases between. CDR1 and CDR2 (germline): SGDLS, YYNGEE. The CDR3 runs to 13 residues. CDR3 amino acids: CASSSGLFYEQYF. The CDR3, as DNA: TGTGCCAGCAGCTCGGGACTGTTCTACGAGCAGTACTTC.

V usage is TRBV27 and J usage is TRBJ1-2, with D perhaps TRBD1 (5 bases). Germline V lookup: CDR1 MNHEY, CDR2 SMNVEV (reference sequence). This CDR3 is 16 amino acids long. V lost 0 bases, J lost 8 bases, and 19 bases lay in between. CDR3 in amino acids: CASSLSSGGGLSGYTF. The CDR3 nucleotides are TGTGCCAGCAGTTTATCGTCCGGGGGGGGACTCTCAGGCTACACCTTC.

The chain uses TRBV6-5 and TRBJ2-3; D is ambiguous. V was pared by 6 bases and J by 0 bases, with 13 bases between. CDR3 size: 15 residues. CDR1 is MNHEY, CDR2 SVGAGI, per germline. This CDR3 reads CASSIEQSSTDTQYF. In DNA form, the CDR3 reads TGTGCCAGCAGCATTGAACAGTCTAGCACAGATACGCAGTATTTT.

The V and J genes are TRBV6-5 and TRBJ2-7; the match to TRBD1 covers 10 bases. Germline-derived CDR1 and CDR2 are MNHEY and SVGAGI. The CDR3 is made up of 14 amino acids. The trim removed 6 bases at V and 4 bases at J, leaving 6 bases unmatched. This chain's CDR3 is CASRPDRGLYEQYF. The CDR3 nucleotides read TGTGCCAGCAGACCCGACAGGGGGCTTTACGAGCAGTACTTC.

For this clone: One end of the junction varies from germline; a read error may be responsible. The chain carries TRBV29-1 and TRBJ1-2; D is unresolved. The CDR3 totals 11 residues. Germline V CDR1 and CDR2: SQVTM, ANQGSEA. CDR3 sequence: CSGERGGIGTF. The DNA of the CDR3 is TGCAGCGGTGAACGGGGTGGGATCGGCACCTTC.

This sequence joins TRBV27 and TRBJ1-5; 8 nucleotides agree with TRBD1. The CDR3 is 14 residues long. Trimming cost V 6 bases and J 3 bases; bases outside gene matches: 4. From germline, CDR1 is MNHEY and CDR2 SMNVEV (reference sequence). CDR3 protein: CASSPGGPNQPQHF. As DNA, the CDR3 is TGTGCCAGCAGCCCAGGGGGCCCCAATCAGCCCCAGCATTTT.

This clone was detected only a few times. This chain links TRBV2 with TRBJ2-7; the D gene is possibly TRBD2 (6 bases). V was clipped by 1 base and J by 6 bases, with 10 bases between them. CDR1 is SNHLY and CDR2 is FYNNEI in the germline V gene. The CDR3 sequence is 13 residues long. Here the CDR3 DNA reads TGTGCCAGCAGTGAAGTGTCCGGGGGCGAGCAGTACTTC. Encoded protein: CASSEVSGGEQYF.

The chain recombines TRBV10-3 with TRBJ2-7; TRBD1 matches at 10 bases. Germline CDR1 reads ENHRY; CDR2 reads SYGVKD. V lost 9 bases to trimming and J lost 0 bases; unmatched junction nucleotides: 5. This CDR3 region has 14 residues. The CDR3 region is CAMRGQGSSYEQYF. The CDR3 coding sequence is TGTGCCATGAGGGGACAGGGGAGCTCCTACGAGCAGTACTTC.

The V call is TRBV7-8, the J call TRBJ1-2, with D perhaps matching TRBD1 (6 bases). Per germline, CDR1 SGHVS and CDR2 FQNEAQ. The CDR3 is 18 residues long. The V end lost 2 bases, the J end lost 0 bases, and 19 bases lay between the germline ends. The CDR3 nucleotides read TGTGCCAGCAGCTTAATGAGGACAGAATTACTCTCTAACTATGGCTACACCTTC. The encoded protein is CASSLMRTELLSNYGYTF.

CDR3 amino acids: CASSPLAPAGNSYNEQFF. The CDR3 DNA is TGTGCCAGCTCACCCCTAGCCCCAGCGGGAAACTCCTACAATGAGCAGTTCTTC. The chain couples TRBV18 to TRBJ2-1, with 7 bases identical to TRBD2. With 3 bases clipped from V and 0 bases from J, the junction kept 11 bases outside the gene matches. Looked up from germline, CDR1 is KGHSH and CDR2 is LQKENI. The CDR3 loop spans 18 amino acids.

The CDR3, as DNA: TGTGCCAGCAGTCCCGTACGGGGACAGGGATCTCAGCCCCAGCATTTT. This sequence encodes CASSPVRGQGSQPQHF. The V gene is TRBV28, the J gene TRBJ1-5; 9 bases fit TRBD1. With V trimmed by 5 bases and J by 6 bases, 11 bases remained unmatched. Germline CDR1 is MDHEN and CDR2 is SYDVKM. The CDR3 is 16 residues long.

CDR3 sequence: CASSLGGQRANYGYTF. CDR3 nucleotides: TGTGCCAGCAGCTTGGGGGGGCAGAGGGCAAACTATGGCTACACCTTC. This rearrangement joins TRBV5-4 to TRBJ1-2; a weak D match, TRBD1 (6 bases). The V end lost 0 bases, the J end lost 2 bases, and 14 bases lay between the germline ends. The CDR3 has 16 amino acids. Looked up from germline, CDR1 is SGHNT and CDR2 is YYREEE (reference sequence).

The rearrangement joins TRBV18 to TRBJ1-1; D unclear. Germline V gene sequence: CDR1 KGHSH, CDR2 LQKENI. V was trimmed by 3 bases and J by 2 bases, leaving 7 bases between them. The CDR3 is 13 amino acids. The CDR3 nucleotides read TGTGCCAGCTCACCCGCGGAAAACACTGAAGCTTTCTTT. Translating it yields CASSPAENTEAFF.

V and J are TRBV10-2 and TRBJ2-7; 8 bases are shared with TRBD2. The CDR3 covers 12 residues. Germline V gene data show CDR1 as WSHSY and CDR2 as SAAADI. Unmatched junction bases numbered 4, after V lost 6 bases and J lost 6 bases. As DNA, the CDR3 is TGCGCCAGCAGCGGGGGGGCCGGCGAGCAGTACTTC. This translates into CASSGGAGEQYF.

J is TRBJ1-4 and V is TRBV11-3; D unresolved. From germline, CDR1 is SGHNT and CDR2 YENEEA. V gave up 5 bases and J gave up 8 bases, with 18 bases separating them. This CDR3 has 15 amino acids. The CDR3 sequence: CASSPTPGSSEKLFF. Written as DNA, the CDR3 is TGTGCCAGCAGCCCGACCCCGGGAAGTTCGGAAAAACTGTTTTTT.

J is TRBJ2-5 and V is TRBV9; D is possibly TRBD2 (5 bases). V was cut by 2 bases and J by 5 bases, with 10 bases left in between. Looked up from germline, CDR1 is SGDLS and CDR2 is YYNGEE. The CDR3 length is 13 residues. The CDR3 here is CASSVHPGETQYF. The CDR3 coding sequence is TGTGCCAGCAGCGTTCACCCGGGGGAGACCCAGTACTTC.

A single count supports this clone. The CDR3 region has the DNA TGTGCCAGCAGTGTGGGACAGGGGATGGATGGCTACACCTTC. Protein sequence: CASSVGQGMDGYTF. J is TRBJ1-2 and V is TRBV2, with 10 nucleotides matching TRBD1. The CDR3 has 14 residues. J gave up 6 bases and V 4 bases, and 5 bases lay outside the gene matches. Germline CDR1 is SNHLY and CDR2 is FYNNEI.